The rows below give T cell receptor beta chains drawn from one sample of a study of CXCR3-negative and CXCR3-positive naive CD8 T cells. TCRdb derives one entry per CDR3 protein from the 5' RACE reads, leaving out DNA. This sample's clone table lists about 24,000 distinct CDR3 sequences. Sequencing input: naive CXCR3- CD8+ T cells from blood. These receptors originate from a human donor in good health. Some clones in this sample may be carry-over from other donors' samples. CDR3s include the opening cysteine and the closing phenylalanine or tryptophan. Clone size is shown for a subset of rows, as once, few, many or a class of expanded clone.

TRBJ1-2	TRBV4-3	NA	CASSQDAANYGYTF
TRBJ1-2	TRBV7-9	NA	CASSLSLADYGYTF
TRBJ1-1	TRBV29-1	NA	CSVEEGWEGPMNTEAFF
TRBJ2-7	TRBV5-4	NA	CASSSRQATYEQYF
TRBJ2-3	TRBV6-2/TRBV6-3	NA	CASNRLAVDTQYF
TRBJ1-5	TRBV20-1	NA	CSAKGQGGLGPQHF
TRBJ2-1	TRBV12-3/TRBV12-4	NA	CASSFPSGGYNEQFF
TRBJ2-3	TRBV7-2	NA	CASSSTIYTQYF
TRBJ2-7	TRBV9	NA	CASSNEGNGLYEQYF
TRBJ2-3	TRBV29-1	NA	CSVDGEGSTDTQYF
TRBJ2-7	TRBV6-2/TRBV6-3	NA	CASRDGAPYEQYF
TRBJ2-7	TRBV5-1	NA	CASSAGQGLYEQYF
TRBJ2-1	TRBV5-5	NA	CASSQGTGSDEQFF
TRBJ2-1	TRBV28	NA	CASTVGLAPYNEQFF
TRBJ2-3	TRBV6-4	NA	CASSDTSGTDTQYF
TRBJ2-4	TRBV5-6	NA	CASSLRDSRNIQYF
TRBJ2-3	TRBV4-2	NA	CASSQDRGSSTDTQYF
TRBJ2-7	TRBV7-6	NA	CASSPNPESSYEQYF
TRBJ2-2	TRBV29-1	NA	CSVEAGGAYTGELFF
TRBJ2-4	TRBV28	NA	CASSFRGLAKNIQYF
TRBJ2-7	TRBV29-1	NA	CSVEDPVRTSYEQCF
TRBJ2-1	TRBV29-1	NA	CSVLRSVNYNEQFF
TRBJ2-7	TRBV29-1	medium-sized	CSVEIRGFTYEQYF
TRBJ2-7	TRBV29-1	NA	CSVAGLEHHTYF
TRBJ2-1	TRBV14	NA	CASSQDRGSSYNEQFF
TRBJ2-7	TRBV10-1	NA	CASSPTQDRGRLHEQYF
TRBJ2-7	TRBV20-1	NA	CSARGLAGEQYF
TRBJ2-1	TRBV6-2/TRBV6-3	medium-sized	CATREQGSLYNEQFF
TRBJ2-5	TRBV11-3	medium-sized	CASSLEAGSLETQYF
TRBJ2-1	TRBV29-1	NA	CSVILAHNEQFF
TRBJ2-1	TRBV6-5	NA	CASSSDPGHEGNEQFF
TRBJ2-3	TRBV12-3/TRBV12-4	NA	CASSPLGTDTQYF
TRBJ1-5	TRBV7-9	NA	CASSLAQGSGYSNQPQHF
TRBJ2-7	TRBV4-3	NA	CASSQTDRGNWFEQYF
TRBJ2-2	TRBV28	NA	CASTPRAYLPGELFF
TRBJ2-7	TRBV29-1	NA	CSVGVTGDYEQYF
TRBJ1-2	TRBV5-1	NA	CASSLEKNRVPNNYGYTF
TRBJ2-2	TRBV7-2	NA	CASSPQLTGYTGELFF
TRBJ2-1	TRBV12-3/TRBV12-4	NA	CASSLAVVDNEQFF
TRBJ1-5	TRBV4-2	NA	CASSQDRAGSNQPQHF
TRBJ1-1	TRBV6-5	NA	CASSYVTGKVVEAFF
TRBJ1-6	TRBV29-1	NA	CSVAETGPGSPLHF
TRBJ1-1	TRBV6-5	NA	CASSYSGTNTEAFF
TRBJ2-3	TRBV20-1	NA	CSARGGGADTQYF
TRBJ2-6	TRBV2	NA	CASSESGGPGANVLTF